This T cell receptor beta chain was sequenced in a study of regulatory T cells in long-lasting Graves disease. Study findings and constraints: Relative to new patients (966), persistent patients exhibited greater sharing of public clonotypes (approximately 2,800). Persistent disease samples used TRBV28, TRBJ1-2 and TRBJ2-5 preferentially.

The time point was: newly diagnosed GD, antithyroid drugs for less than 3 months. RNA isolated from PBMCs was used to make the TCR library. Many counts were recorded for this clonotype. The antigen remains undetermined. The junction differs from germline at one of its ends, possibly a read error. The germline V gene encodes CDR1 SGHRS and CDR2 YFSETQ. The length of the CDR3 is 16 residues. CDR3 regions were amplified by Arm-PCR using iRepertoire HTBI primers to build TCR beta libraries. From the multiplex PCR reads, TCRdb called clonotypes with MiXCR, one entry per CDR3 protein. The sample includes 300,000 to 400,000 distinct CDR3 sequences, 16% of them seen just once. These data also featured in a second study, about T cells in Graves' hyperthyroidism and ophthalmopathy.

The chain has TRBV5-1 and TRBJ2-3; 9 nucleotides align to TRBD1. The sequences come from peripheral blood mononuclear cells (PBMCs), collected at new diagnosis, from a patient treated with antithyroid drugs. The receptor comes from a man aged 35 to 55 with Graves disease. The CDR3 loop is CASSLGDRVITDTQYF. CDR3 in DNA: TGTGCCAGCAGCTTAGGGGACAGGGTTATAACAGATACGCAGTATTTT. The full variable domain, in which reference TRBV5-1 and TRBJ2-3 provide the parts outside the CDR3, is KAGVTQTPRYLIKTRGQQVTLSCSPISGHRSVSWYQQTPGQGLQFLFEYFSETQRNKGNFPGRFSGRQFSNSRSEMNVSTLELGDSALYLCASSLGDRVITDTQYFGPGTRLTVL.